The sequence of this TCR beta chain was determined in a study of early stage breast cancer tumors. Findings of the study overall: Compared with adjacent normal breast, tumors showed about 2.5-fold denser, more clonal T cells. Enriched TCRB sequences shared across patients were mostly commonly generated sequences.

V trimming: 0 bases; J trimming: 3 bases; junction bases outside the gene matches: 11. The CDR3 sequence is 17 residues long. Per germline, CDR1 SGHKS and CDR2 YYEKEE (reference sequence). TCRdb's table, derived via immunoSEQ multiplex PCR, lists solely in-frame clones and lacks some. The sample consists of 60,000 to 75,000 clones, less than 90% of them appearing once. Concerning this clone itself: Its antigen is unknown.

Sequencing was done on a sample of blood. The sequence was obtained from a person in their 40s with breast cancer. V gene TRBV5-5 combines with J gene TRBJ2-7, with TRBD1 identical over 8 bases. Written as DNA, the CDR3 is TGTGCCAGCAGCTTGGTAGGGTCCCGCACAGGGGGCTACGAGCAGTACTTC. It specifies CASSLVGSRTGGYEQYF.